This paragraph covers one T cell receptor beta chain sequence. What it binds is unknown. V was shortened by 7 bases and J by 3 bases, with 12 bases between the two germline ends. CDR1 SGHTA and CDR2 FQGNSA come from the germline V gene. This CDR3 has 13 residues. Sequencing was performed with immunoSEQ multiplex PCR; in TCRdb, only in-frame clones are kept and a portion is missing. The sample gives some 200,000 clones, approximately 90% of which show up once; roughly 6% is in the top ten. The data originate from a study of T cell responses to AZD1222 COVID-19 vaccine. Study-wide results and caveats: Spike-specific TCR breadth and depth both grew after two AZD1222 doses.

The chain employs TRBV7-2 and TRBJ1-2; D ambiguous. This receptor was identified in an adult in good health. Here the sequenced sample was peripheral blood, taken on day 0 of AZD1222 vaccination. The CDR3 is CASTPIGDYGYTF. The CDR3 DNA is TGTGCCAGCACCCCTATCGGGGACTATGGCTACACCTTC.